This T cell receptor (beta chain) was recovered during a study of blood T cell repertoires in COVID-19. Looking at the study overall: Some COVID-19 samples were acute and others convalescent; all came from the United States, Italy and Spain. Sources were T cells, B-cell-depleted T cells, or PBMCs; the material itself was cDNA or gDNA.

Original data processing: Nucleated cell number was recorded as an estimate derived from reference gene primer amplification. Sequencing was performed with immunoSEQ multiplex PCR; in TCRdb, only in-frame clones are kept and a portion is missing. That table gives V, J and clone size, and the DNA gave D and trimming. Of about 160,000 clones in the sample, more than 65% were seen once. The CDR3 is 15 residues long. The V gene's germline CDR1 is MGHRA and CDR2 YSYEKL. Trimming left V 0 bases short and J 7 bases short, with 12 bases between. The source material was peripheral blood. The TCR was taken from a woman of 80 years or more with acute or convalescent COVID-19. The rearrangement uses TRBV4-1 and TRBJ1-4; possibly TRBD1 for D (6 bases). The CDR3: CASSQDREGGEKLFF. Written as DNA, the CDR3 is TGCGCCAGCAGCCAAGATCGGGAAGGGGGTGAAAAACTGTTTTTT.